A single T cell receptor (beta chain) is shown here with its context. Measured with immunoSEQ multiplex PCR; TCRdb has only the in-frame clones, and not every one. The sample includes about 380,000 clones, approximately 95% of them seen just once. This CDR3 is built from 13 residues. With 6 bases removed from V and 3 bases from J, the gap between germline ends came to 9 bases. Germline values: CDR1 SGHVT, CDR2 SQSDAQ. The data were taken from a study of shared T cell receptors in the human thymus. Sequenced input: thymocytes. This TCR was recovered from a human donor. The genes are TRBV7-4 and TRBJ2-4; D is unresolved. CDR3: CASRQQLKNIQYF. CDR3 in DNA: TGTGCCAGCAGGCAGCAACTCAAAAACATTCAGTACTTC.